A single sample is the source of the 20 T cell receptor beta chains below, sequenced in a study of cytomegalovirus exposure and HLA in healthy donors. Both 60 Vbeta primers and 13 Jbeta primers went into the PCR. Using immunoSEQ multiplex PCR, the repertoire was profiled, and TCRdb retains in-frame clones only, with some absent. The repertoire holds about 110,000 clones, more than 65% seen once, with under 7.5% in the top ten. The specimen was PBMCs. Source of these receptors: a woman aged 45-65 years in good health and CMV-seropositive.

The chain carries TRBV7-9 and TRBJ2-7; D perhaps matches TRBD1 (6 bases). The germline gives CDR1 SEHNR, CDR2 FQNEAQ (reference sequence). The CDR3 spans 14 residues. V was shortened by 2 bases and J by 7 bases, with 15 bases between the two germline ends. The CDR3, as DNA: TGTGCCAGCAGCTTACTCGGGACATCCTTTGAGCAGTACTTC. Protein product: CASSLLGTSFEQYF. Full variable domain (remainder filled in from reference TRBV7-9 and TRBJ2-7): DTGVSQNPRHKITKRGQNVTFRCDPISEHNRLYWYRQTLGQGPEFLTYFQNEAQLEKSRLLSDRFSAERPKGSFSTLEIQRTEQGDSAMYLCASSLLGTSFEQYFGPGTRLTVT.

Comments on this clone: The sample carries other DNA sequences with the same CDR3. The CDR3 DNA reads TGTGCCAGCAGTTTAGACGGGGGGATTCAGCCCCAGCATTTT. This sequence encodes CASSLDGGIQPQHF. The V gene is TRBV27, the J gene TRBJ1-5, with D perhaps matching TRBD1 (5 bases). CDR3 length: 14 amino acids. CDR1 and CDR2 from the germline V gene are MNHEY and SMNVEV (reference sequence). The ends were cut back, 2 bases at V and 6 bases at J, with 11 bases in the middle.

This rearrangement joins TRBV18 to TRBJ2-3; D uncertain. Germline V lookup: CDR1 KGHSH, CDR2 LQKENI. The CDR3 sequence is 12 residues long. V gave up 3 bases and J gave up 5 bases, with 6 bases separating them. Here the CDR3 reads CASSPARDTQYF. The CDR3 DNA is TGTGCCAGCTCACCCGCGAGAGATACGCAGTATTTT.

This rearrangement joins TRBV7-8 to TRBJ2-7; D might be TRBD1 (7 bases). Trimming cost V 4 bases and J 2 bases, with 21 bases left between them. Germline V gene lookup returns CDR1 SGHVS and CDR2 FQNEAQ. The CDR3 consists of 17 residues. The CDR3 region has the DNA TGTGCCAGCAGCTCGGGGAGGAGGGGGCGATATCCCTACGAGCAGTACTTC. This gives the protein CASSSGRRGRYPYEQYF.

The J gene is TRBJ2-5, the V gene TRBV6-6; 11 nucleotides align to TRBD2. The CDR3 extends over 16 amino acids. Trimming cost V 0 bases and J 1 base; bases outside gene matches: 1. The germline V gene has CDR1 MNHNY and CDR2 SVGAGI (reference sequence). CDR3 in amino acids: CASSYSGTSGQETQYF. The CDR3 DNA reads TGTGCCAGCAGTTACTCGGGGACTAGCGGCCAAGAGACCCAGTACTTC.

The chain employs TRBV5-1 and TRBJ1-1, with 10 bases matching TRBD1. Looked up from germline, CDR1 is SGHRS and CDR2 is YFSETQ. With V trimmed by 4 bases and J by 4 bases, 7 bases remained unmatched. The CDR3 consists of 15 residues. CDR3 bases: TGCGCCAGCAGCCGACAGGGGGCCCCGGGCACTGAAGCTTTCTTT. It codes for CASSRQGAPGTEAFF.

The chain links TRBV4-2 to TRBJ1-4; TRBD1 aligns across 7 bases. Losses at the gene ends were 2 bases for V and 4 bases for J; bases not matched to a gene: 4. The CDR3 is made up of 15 amino acids. In germline, CDR1 is LGHNA, CDR2 YNFKEQ. Here the CDR3 reads CASSQTQGFNEKLFF. The CDR3, as DNA: TGTGCCAGCAGCCAAACACAGGGGTTTAATGAAAAACTGTTTTTT.

The chain links TRBV21-1 to TRBJ1-4; TRBD1 was called by the table and not checked on the DNA. TRBV21-1 is listed as a pseudogene. There are 15 residues in the CDR3. This chain's CDR3 is CASRLTDRENKKLFF. The CDR3 DNA is TGTGCCAGCAGGCTCACGGACAGGGAGAATAAAAAACTGTTTTTT.

About this clone itself: Additional DNA sequences in this sample encode the identical CDR3. The chain combines TRBV28 with TRBJ2-7; 9 nucleotides line up with TRBD2. Germline lookup yields CDR1 MDHEN and CDR2 SYDVKM. V lost 3 bases to trimming and J lost 0 bases; unmatched junction nucleotides: 3. The CDR3 has 15 residues. CDR3 coding DNA: TGTGCCAGCAGTTTGAGGCGGGGGGGCTCCTACGAGCAGTACTTC. It codes for CASSLRRGGSYEQYF.

The CDR3 coding sequence is TGCAGCGTCGAGGGACAGCAGAACACTGAAGCTTTCTTT. It yields the protein CSVEGQQNTEAFF. The chain has TRBV29-1 and TRBJ1-1, with 7 positions matching TRBD1. This CDR3 is 13 amino acids long. Germline CDR1 SQVTM, CDR2 ANQGSEA. V was pared by 6 bases and J by 1 base, with 5 bases of the junction left unmatched.

The rearrangement links TRBV19 to TRBJ1-2, with D possibly TRBD1 on 6 matching bases. From germline, CDR1 is LNHDA and CDR2 SQIVND (reference sequence). Trimming stripped 3 bases from V and 3 bases from J, with 17 bases between. This CDR3 is 16 amino acids long. The CDR3 nucleotides read TGTGCCAGTAGTATGGGGGGGCTCCGGAGTGACTATGGCTACACCTTC. It is translated as CASSMGGLRSDYGYTF. Filled out from reference TRBV19 and TRBJ1-2, the complete variable domain reads DGGITQSPKYLFRKEGQNVTLSCEQNLNHDAMYWYRQDPGQGLRLIYYSQIVNDFQKGDIAEGYSVSREKKESFPLTVTSAQKNPTAFYLCASSMGGLRSDYGYTFGSGTRLTVV.

This clone was recorded only once. The chain couples TRBV15 to TRBJ2-1, with TRBD2 matching over 13 bases. This CDR3 contains 18 residues. The V segment lost 0 bases and the J segment 8 bases; nucleotides outside the gene matches: 10. Germline lookup yields CDR1 LNHNV and CDR2 YYDKDF (reference sequence). CDR3 loop: CATSRDRRLAGGRDEQFF. The CDR3 DNA follows: TGTGCCACCAGCAGAGACAGAAGACTAGCGGGGGGCCGTGATGAGCAGTTCTTC.

The gene calls are TRBV5-1 and TRBJ1-2, with 7 bases fitting TRBD1. V shed 2 bases, J shed 5 bases, and the junction held 9 bases outside the gene matches. Germline-derived CDR1 and CDR2 are SGHRS and YFSETQ. This CDR3 has 15 residues. The CDR3 loop reads CASSLKRGPLYGYTF. DNA for the CDR3: TGCGCCAGCAGCTTAAAGAGGGGGCCCTTATATGGCTACACCTTC.

This rearrangement joins TRBV5-1 to TRBJ2-7; D not certain. V was clipped by 0 bases and J by 6 bases, with 7 bases between them. The CDR3 totals 12 residues. Germline values: CDR1 SGHRS, CDR2 YFSETQ. CDR3 region: CASSLVGLEQYF. In nucleotides, the CDR3 is TGCGCCAGCAGCTTGGTTGGGCTCGAGCAGTACTTC. Full variable domain (missing parts from reference TRBV5-1 and TRBJ2-7): KAGVTQTPRYLIKTRGQQVTLSCSPISGHRSVSWYQQTPGQGLQFLFEYFSETQRNKGNFPGRFSGRQFSNSRSEMNVSTLELGDSALYLCASSLVGLEQYFGPGTRLTVT.

This chain joins TRBV2 and TRBJ2-5; 8 bases match TRBD1. This CDR3 comprises 15 residues. Per the germline V gene, CDR1 is SNHLY and CDR2 is FYNNEI. V lost 6 bases, J lost 4 bases, and 10 bases stayed unmatched. In DNA, the CDR3 is TGTGCCAGCAGAAGGACAGGGCTTTATGGAGAGACCCAGTACTTC. It codes for CASRRTGLYGETQYF.

This clone was counted once. The rearrangement links TRBV13 to TRBJ1-6, with a tentative D call TRBD1 (6 bases). The CDR3 contains 15 residues. CDR1 PRHDT and CDR2 FYEKMQ come from the germline V gene (reference sequence). V was clipped by 5 bases and J by 5 bases, with 13 bases between them. The CDR3 coding sequence is TGTGCCAGCAGCACGGGGGGCAGGGATAATTCACCCCTCCACTTT. It codes for CASSTGGRDNSPLHF. Using reference TRBV13 and TRBJ1-6 for the parts outside the CDR3, the full variable domain is AAGVIQSPRHLIKEKRETATLKCYPIPRHDTVYWYQQGPGQDPQFLISFYEKMQSDKGSIPDRFSAQQFSDYHSELNMSSLELGDSALYFCASSTGGRDNSPLHFGNGTRLTVT.

The V gene is TRBV13, the J gene TRBJ2-1; maybe TRBD1 (6 bases). Germline CDR1 is PRHDT and CDR2 is FYEKMQ (reference sequence). This CDR3 spans 15 amino acids. V lost 2 bases to trimming and J lost 4 bases, with 12 bases between them. CDR3 sequence: CASSLYRDLYNEQFF. For the CDR3, the DNA is TGTGCCAGCAGCTTATACAGGGACCTTTACAATGAGCAGTTCTTC.

V is TRBV18 and J is TRBJ2-7; no firm D call. V lost 3 bases and J 3 bases, leaving 9 bases between the germline ends. Germline values: CDR1 KGHSH, CDR2 LQKENI. The CDR3 covers 13 residues. For the CDR3, the DNA is TGTGCCAGCTCACCGGCAGGCCTCTACGAGCAGTACTTC. Translated, it gives CASSPAGLYEQYF.

This sequence joins TRBV19 and TRBJ1-2; tentative D call: TRBD1 (6 bases). The V and J ends lost 3 bases and 4 bases respectively, with 12 bases between them. The germline gives CDR1 LNHDA, CDR2 SQIVND (reference sequence). The CDR3 loop spans 14 amino acids. For the CDR3, the DNA is TGTGCCAGTAGTATCCTACAGGGTGGCTATGGCTACACCTTC. Translating it yields CASSILQGGYGYTF.

The rearrangement joins TRBV9 to TRBJ2-1; 8 positions agree with TRBD1. V lost 0 bases and J lost 2; bases outside the gene matches: 1. The CDR3 runs 15 residues. Germline lookup yields CDR1 SGDLS and CDR2 YYNGEE. The CDR3 reads CASSVDRGTYNEQFF. The CDR3 nucleotides are TGTGCCAGCAGCGTAGACAGGGGGACCTACAATGAGCAGTTCTTC.